This entry lists 2 T cell receptor beta chains sequenced from one sample in a study of cytomegalovirus exposure and HLA in healthy donors. The PCR employed 60 Vbeta primers together with 13 Jbeta primers. Generated by immunoSEQ multiplex PCR, the TCRdb table keeps only in-frame clones and is missing some. The table has 100,000 to 150,000 clones, nearly 80% seen once. Input material: PBMCs. These TCRs come from a male donor in good health and CMV-seronegative.

The chain has TRBV9 and TRBJ2-1, with D hard to call. The CDR3 is made up of 12 amino acids. Germline V CDR1 and CDR2: SGDLS, YYNGEE. With 1 base removed from V and 6 bases from J, the gap between germline ends came to 5 bases. The CDR3 nucleotides are TGTGCCAGCAGCGTAAATATCAATGAGCAGTTCTTC. This translates into CASSVNINEQFF.

CDR3 nucleotides: TGTGCCAGCAGCTCCCCTATGAACACTGAAGCTTTCTTT. Its protein is CASSSPMNTEAFF. The rearrangement joins TRBV7-6 to TRBJ1-1; no definite D call. The CDR3 contains 13 residues. Germline V gene sequence: CDR1 SGHVS, CDR2 FNYEAQ. Trimming pared 4 bases from V and 0 bases from J, leaving 6 bases between.